Following are 22 T cell receptor beta chains from one sample sequenced in a study of cytomegalovirus exposure and HLA in healthy donors. Both 60 Vbeta primers and 13 Jbeta primers went into the PCR. Some clones are missing from TCRdb's copy, which holds only in-frame ones; the method was immunoSEQ multiplex PCR. The sample includes around 130,000 clones, more than 80% seen only once; the top ten take around 2.5%. Input material: PBMCs. These receptor sequences come from a young man in good health and CMV-seronegative.

The chain links TRBV7-2 to TRBJ2-7; 9 positions match TRBD1. V shed 5 bases and J 2 bases; nucleotides not matched to a gene: 4. CDR1 and CDR2 from the germline V gene are SGHTA and FQGNSA. The CDR3 is 14 amino acids. The CDR3 region is CASSVRDRAYEQYF. The CDR3 nucleotides read TGTGCCAGCAGCGTCCGGGACAGGGCCTACGAGCAGTACTTC. Full variable domain (outside the CDR3, taken from reference TRBV7-2 and TRBJ2-7): GAGVSQSPSNKVTEKGKDVELRCDPISGHTALYWYRQSLGQGLEFLIYFQGNSAPDKSGLPSDRFSAERTGGSVSTLTIQRTQQEDSAVYLCASSVRDRAYEQYFGPGTRLTVT.

A note on this clone: A read error may produce the germline difference seen at one junction end. The rearrangement uses TRBV6-5 and TRBJ1-2, with D tentatively TRBD1 (5 bases). Germline CDR1 MNHEY, CDR2 SVGAGI. The length of the CDR3 is 13 residues. CDR3 in amino acids: CASQRASTWGYPF. The CDR3 DNA sequence: TGTGCCAGCCAGCGGGCCTCGACCTGGGGCTACCCCTTC.

The chain carries TRBV5-6 and TRBJ2-3; 11 bases are a match to TRBD2. Germline V gene sequence: CDR1 SGHDT, CDR2 YYEEEE. After removal of 0 bases from V and 4 bases from J, the junction contained 1 base not matched to a gene. CDR3 length: 15 amino acids. The CDR3 nucleotides read TGTGCCAGCAGCTTGGCACTAGCGGGAGCAGATACGCAGTATTTT. This sequence encodes CASSLALAGADTQYF. Full variable domain (rest looked up from reference TRBV5-6 and TRBJ2-3): DAGVTQSPTHLIKTRGQQVTLRCSPKSGHDTVSWYQQALGQGPQFIFQYYEEEERQRGNFPDRFSGHQFPNYSSELNVNALLLGDSALYLCASSLALAGADTQYFGPGTRLTVL.

This chain connects TRBV28 to TRBJ1-2; D perhaps matches TRBD1 (5 bases). This CDR3 comprises 12 residues. Trimming shortened V by 3 bases and J by 7 bases, and 9 bases separated the two germline ends. CDR1 is MDHEN, CDR2 SYDVKM, per germline. CDR3 bases: TGTGCCAGCAGTTTTGGACAACGTGGCTACACCTTC. Translated, it gives CASSFGQRGYTF.

The sample holds one count of this clone. The genes are TRBV5-1 and TRBJ2-3; TRBD1 is a possible D gene (6 bases). V was trimmed by 4 bases and J by 1 base, leaving 22 bases between them. There are 18 residues in the CDR3. Germline loops: CDR1 SGHRS, CDR2 YFSETQ. The DNA of the CDR3 is TGCGCCAGCAGCCCGGGCGATCGACAGGATTGGGGCACAGATACGCAGTATTTT. As protein: CASSPGDRQDWGTDTQYF.

The rearrangement joins TRBV19 to TRBJ2-7, with 9 bases matching TRBD1. The CDR3 length is 11 residues. The germline gives CDR1 LNHDA, CDR2 SQIVND (reference sequence). Trimming cost V 8 bases and J 6 bases; bases outside gene matches: 2. The DNA for the CDR3 is TGTGCCAGTGGGACAGGGTTCGAGCAGTACTTC. As protein: CASGTGFEQYF.

The chain carries TRBV29-1 and TRBJ2-6, with a weak D call TRBD2 (5 bases). The CDR3 spans 14 residues. Germline V gene sequence: CDR1 SQVTM, CDR2 ANQGSEA. V gave up 4 bases and J gave up 4 bases, with 11 bases separating them. Here the CDR3 reads CSVAGRVGANVLTF. The CDR3 region has the DNA TGCAGCGTTGCCGGGCGGGTCGGGGCCAACGTCCTGACTTTC.

The chain links TRBV6-5 to TRBJ2-7; TRBD2 aligns across 9 bases. The CDR3 covers 15 residues. The V segment lost 0 bases and the J segment 6 bases; nucleotides outside the gene matches: 6. Germline V gives CDR1 MNHEY, CDR2 SVGAGI. The chain's CDR3 is CASSYSSLAGFEQYF. The DNA of the CDR3 is TGTGCCAGCAGTTACTCGTCTCTAGCGGGATTCGAGCAGTACTTC.

This chain connects TRBV7-2 to TRBJ2-7; a possible D gene is TRBD1 (6 bases). V lost 2 bases and J lost 4, with 18 bases in between. Germline V gene lookup returns CDR1 SGHTA and CDR2 FQGNSA. CDR3 length: 16 residues. The CDR3, as DNA: TGTGCCAGCAGCTTAAGAAGGGGCAGGGGATATTACGAGCAGTACTTC. This translates into CASSLRRGRGYYEQYF.

The V call is TRBV10-1, the J call TRBJ1-2; no definite D call. Germline loops: CDR1 WNHNN, CDR2 SYGVQD (reference sequence). Trimming removed 4 bases at V and 4 bases at J, with 7 bases between. The CDR3 is 12 amino acids. This CDR3 reads CASSGGPYGYTF. The CDR3 DNA sequence: TGCGCCAGCAGTGGAGGGCCCTATGGCTACACCTTC.

The chain couples TRBV5-4 to TRBJ2-5, with TRBD2 matching over 8 bases. The V gene end was trimmed by 4 bases and the J gene end by 4 bases; junction bases not matched to a gene: 9. The CDR3 length is 15 residues. In germline, CDR1 is SGHNT, CDR2 YYREEE (reference sequence). CDR3 region: CASSRGGSFGETQYF. CDR3 bases: TGTGCCAGCAGCCGGGGGGGGAGTTTTGGAGAGACCCAGTACTTC.

The chain uses TRBV5-6 and TRBJ1-4, with a tentative D call TRBD1 (6 bases). The germline gives CDR1 SGHDT, CDR2 YYEEEE. The V end was cut by 5 bases, the J end by 8 bases, with 22 bases between. The CDR3 has 16 residues. In DNA, the CDR3 is TGTGCCAGCAGTTCTACTGACAGGATTGGAACCGAAAAACTGTTTTTT. This gives the protein CASSSTDRIGTEKLFF. Looking up the rest from reference TRBV5-6 and TRBJ1-4 gives the full variable domain: DAGVTQSPTHLIKTRGQQVTLRCSPKSGHDTVSWYQQALGQGPQFIFQYYEEEERQRGNFPDRFSGHQFPNYSSELNVNALLLGDSALYLCASSSTDRIGTEKLFFGSGTQLSVL.

A single count supports this clone. The chain couples TRBV28 to TRBJ1-4; no definite D call. The germline CDR1 and CDR2 sequences are MDHEN and SYDVKM. Trimming left V 7 bases short and J 1 base short, with 10 bases between. The length of the CDR3 is 14 residues. The CDR3 loop reads CASTEVGTNEKLFF. The CDR3 nucleotides are TGTGCCAGCACTGAGGTGGGAACTAATGAAAAACTGTTTTTT.

The chain combines TRBV11-3 with TRBJ1-5, with D perhaps matching TRBD1 (5 bases). This CDR3 has 14 residues. Germline lookup yields CDR1 SGHNT and CDR2 YENEEA. Between the trimmed V and J ends, which lost 6 bases and 2 bases, there was a span of 11 bases. The CDR3: CASSCRVGNQPQHF. DNA for the CDR3: TGTGCCAGCAGTTGCAGGGTAGGCAATCAGCCCCAGCATTTT.

This clone has just a few counts. The chain uses TRBV2 and TRBJ2-1; TRBD2 agrees at 7 bases. There are 13 residues in the CDR3. Germline CDR1 and CDR2: SNHLY and FYNNEI. The ends lost 9 bases at V and 0 bases at J; junction bases unmatched: 2. CDR3 bases: TGTGCCAGTACTAGCGACTCCTACAATGAGCAGTTCTTC. The encoded protein is CASTSDSYNEQFF.

The table lists this clone with a few counts. The chain carries TRBV19 and TRBJ2-7; the D is unclear. V lost 6 bases and J lost 4, with 16 bases in between. The CDR3 extends over 14 amino acids. Germline V gene sequence: CDR1 LNHDA, CDR2 SQIVND (reference sequence). As DNA, the CDR3 is TGTGCCAGTAGCGAGACATGGGCTCGATACGAGCAGTACTTC. Its protein is CASSETWARYEQYF.

J is TRBJ1-5 and V is TRBV6-4, with D unresolved. This CDR3 comprises 15 residues. Germline assignment: CDR1 MRHNA and CDR2 SNTAGT. The V and J ends lost 5 bases and 0 bases respectively, with 11 bases between them. CDR3 residues: CASSQDNYSNQPQHF. DNA for the CDR3: TGTGCCAGCAGTCAAGACAATTATAGCAATCAGCCCCAGCATTTT.

The rearrangement links TRBV6-6 to TRBJ1-3; 7 bases map to TRBD1. CDR3 length equals 15 residues. V was pared by 5 bases and J by 1 base, with 5 bases of the junction left unmatched. Germline V gives CDR1 MNHNY, CDR2 SVGAGI (reference sequence). Written as DNA, the CDR3 is TGTGCCAGCAGTGCGACAGGGAAATCTGGAAACACCATATATTTT. Its protein is CASSATGKSGNTIYF.

V gene TRBV19 combines with J gene TRBJ1-5; D gene ambiguous. V shed 5 bases and J shed 1 base, with 9 bases lying between them. The CDR3 spans 14 residues. Germline V gene sequence: CDR1 LNHDA, CDR2 SQIVND (reference sequence). The CDR3: CASSPRGSNQPQHF. In DNA form, the CDR3 reads TGTGCCAGTAGTCCCCGAGGGAGCAATCAGCCCCAGCATTTT.

The chain combines TRBV7-9 with TRBJ2-1, with a possible D match to TRBD1 (6 bases). The V end was cut by 1 base, the J end by 1 base, with 17 bases between. The CDR3 has 18 amino acids. Germline V lookup: CDR1 SEHNR, CDR2 FQNEAQ (reference sequence). CDR3 loop: CASSLEWSQGSSYNEQFF. CDR3 DNA: TGTGCCAGCAGCTTAGAGTGGTCCCAGGGGTCGTCCTACAATGAGCAGTTCTTC.

This clone was seen only a few times. This chain uses TRBV4-1 with TRBJ2-7; D might be TRBD1 (6 bases). V was trimmed by 0 bases and J by 3 bases, leaving 9 bases between them. The CDR3 sequence is 14 residues long. Looked up from germline, CDR1 is MGHRA and CDR2 is YSYEKL. Here the CDR3 DNA reads TGCGCCAGCAGCCAAGAAAGGACAGTCTACGAGCAGTACTTC. Amino acids: CASSQERTVYEQYF.

V is TRBV29-1 and J is TRBJ2-1, with 7 bases aligning to TRBD1. This CDR3 contains 14 residues. Germline values: CDR1 SQVTM, CDR2 ANQGSEA. The junction had 7 bases not matched to a gene; V was cut back by 4 bases and J by 4 bases. DNA of the CDR3: TGCAGCGTTGGTGTAACAGGGGCTTACAATGAGCAGTTCTTC. Translation gives CSVGVTGAYNEQFF.